The clone carrying this T cell receptor (beta chain) was picked up many times. Via MiXCR, TCRdb re-called the RT-PCR reads, giving one row per CDR3 protein. The data contain hundreds of thousands of distinct CDR3 sequences, 12% to 15% of them seen just once; the ten biggest clones take up 3% to 4.5%. The J segment lost 0 bases and the V segment lost 0 bases, leaving 20 bases of the junction unmatched. CDR3 length equals 21 residues. From germline, CDR1 is SGDLS and CDR2 YYNGEE. Sequenced material: memory CD4+ T cells from blood. The clonotype was recovered from a female donor in good health, serving as a healthy control. The V and J genes are TRBV9 and TRBJ2-5; 7 bases fit TRBD2. CDR3 in DNA: TGTGCCAGCAGCGTAGGTCGACGGAGCGGGACCTGGGAAAGCTACCAAGAGACCCAGTACTTC. This codes for CASSVGRRSGTWESYQETQYF.